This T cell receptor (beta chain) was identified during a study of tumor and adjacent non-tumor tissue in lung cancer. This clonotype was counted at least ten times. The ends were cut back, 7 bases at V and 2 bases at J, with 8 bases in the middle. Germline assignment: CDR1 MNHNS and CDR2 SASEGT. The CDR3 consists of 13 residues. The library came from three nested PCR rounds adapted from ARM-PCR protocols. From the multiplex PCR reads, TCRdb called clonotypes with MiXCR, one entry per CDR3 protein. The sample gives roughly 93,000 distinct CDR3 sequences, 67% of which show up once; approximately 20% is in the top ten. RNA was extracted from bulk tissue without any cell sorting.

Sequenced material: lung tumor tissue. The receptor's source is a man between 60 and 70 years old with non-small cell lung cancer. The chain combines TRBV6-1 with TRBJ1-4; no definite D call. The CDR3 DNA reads TGTGCCAGCATAGGTTGGACTAATGAAAAACTGTTTTTT. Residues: CASIGWTNEKLFF.